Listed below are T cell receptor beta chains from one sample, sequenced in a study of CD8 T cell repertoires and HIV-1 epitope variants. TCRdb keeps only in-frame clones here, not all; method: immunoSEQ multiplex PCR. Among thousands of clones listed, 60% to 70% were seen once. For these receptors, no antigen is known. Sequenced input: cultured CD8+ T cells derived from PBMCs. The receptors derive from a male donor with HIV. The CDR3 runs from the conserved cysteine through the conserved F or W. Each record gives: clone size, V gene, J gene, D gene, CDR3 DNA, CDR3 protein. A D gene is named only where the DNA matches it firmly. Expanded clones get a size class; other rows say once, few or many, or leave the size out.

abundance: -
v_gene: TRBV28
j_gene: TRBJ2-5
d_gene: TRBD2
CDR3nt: TGTGCCAGCGCAAACCCTCTAGCGGGAGATGAGACCCAGTACTTC
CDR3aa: CASANPLAGDETQYF

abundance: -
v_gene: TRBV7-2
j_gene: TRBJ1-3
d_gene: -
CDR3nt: TGTGCCAGCAGCTTAGATTCGCGGCCAAGCAGGAACACCATATATTTT
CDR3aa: CASSLDSRPSRNTIYF

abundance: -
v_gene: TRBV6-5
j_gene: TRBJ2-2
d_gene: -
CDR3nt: TGTGCCAGCACTAAGGACGCCACCGGGGAGCTGTTTTTT
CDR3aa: CASTKDATGELFF

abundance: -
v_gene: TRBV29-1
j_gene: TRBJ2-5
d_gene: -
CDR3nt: TGCAGCGTTGAAGTGGCCACAGGGTTTGGGACCCAGTACTTC
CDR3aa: CSVEVATGFGTQYF

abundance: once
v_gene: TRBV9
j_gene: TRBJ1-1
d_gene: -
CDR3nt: TGTGCCAGCAGCCCCGGGGGACTGGCGGACACTGAAGCTTTCTTT
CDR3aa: CASSPGGLADTEAFF

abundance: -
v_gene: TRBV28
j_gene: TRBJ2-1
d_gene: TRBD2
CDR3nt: TGTGCCAGCAGTCCTACCCGGGGGGACGAGATGAGTGAGCAGTTCTTC
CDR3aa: CASSPTRGDEMSEQFF

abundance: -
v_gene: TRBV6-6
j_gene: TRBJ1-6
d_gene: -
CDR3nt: TGTGCCAGCAGTCCGGACAGCTCTTATAATTCACCCCTCCACTTT
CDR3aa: CASSPDSSYNSPLHF

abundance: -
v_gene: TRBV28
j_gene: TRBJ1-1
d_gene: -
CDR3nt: TGTGCCAGCAGTTCCCCTCGTAAACAGGGAAACACTGAAGCTTTCTTT
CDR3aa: CASSSPRKQGNTEAFF

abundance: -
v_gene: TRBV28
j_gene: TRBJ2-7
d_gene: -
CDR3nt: TGTGCCAGCAGTTCCTCGGGGCCCTCGGGCGAGCAGTACTTC
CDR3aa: CASSSSGPSGEQYF

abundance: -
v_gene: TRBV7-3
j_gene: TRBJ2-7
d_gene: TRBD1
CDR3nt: TGTGCCAGCAGCCACACAGGGGGCTCCTACGAGCAGTACTTC
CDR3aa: CASSHTGGSYEQYF

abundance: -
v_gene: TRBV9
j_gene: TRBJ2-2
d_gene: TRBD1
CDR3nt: TGTGCCAGCAGCGAGACGAACAGGGGGCCTACCGGGGAGCTGTTTTTT
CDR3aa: CASSETNRGPTGELFF

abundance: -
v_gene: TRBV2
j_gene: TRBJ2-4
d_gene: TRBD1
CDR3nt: TGTGCCACCCAACAGGGGGCCGGATTAGTCAAAAACATTCAGTACTTC
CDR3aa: CATQQGAGLVKNIQYF

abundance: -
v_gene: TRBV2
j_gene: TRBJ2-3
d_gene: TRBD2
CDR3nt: TGTGCCAGCAGTGAACAACAGCCGGAGGGACTAGCGGGAGCAGATACGCAGTATTTT
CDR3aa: CASSEQQPEGLAGADTQYF

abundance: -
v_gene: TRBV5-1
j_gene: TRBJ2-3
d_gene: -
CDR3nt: TGCGCCAGCAGCCCTGGGGGATCCCGGAGTACAGATACGCAGTATTTT
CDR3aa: CASSPGGSRSTDTQYF

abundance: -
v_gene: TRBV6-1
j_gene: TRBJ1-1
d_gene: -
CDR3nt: TGTGCCAGCAGTTTGAGGAACACTGAAGCTTTCTTT
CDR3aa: CASSLRNTEAFF

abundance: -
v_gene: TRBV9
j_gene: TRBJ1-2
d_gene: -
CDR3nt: TGTGCCAGCAGCGTACAAGAAGGGAGTTCCTATGGCTACACCTTC
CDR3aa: CASSVQEGSSYGYTF

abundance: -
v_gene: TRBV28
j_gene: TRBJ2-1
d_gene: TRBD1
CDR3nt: TGTGCCAGCAGTTTATCAGGACAGGACGAGCAGTTCTTC
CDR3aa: CASSLSGQDEQFF

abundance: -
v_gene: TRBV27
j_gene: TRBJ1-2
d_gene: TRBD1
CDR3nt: TGTGCCAGCAGCCCCTGGAGGACAGGGAAGGACTATGGCTACACCTTC
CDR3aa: CASSPWRTGKDYGYTF

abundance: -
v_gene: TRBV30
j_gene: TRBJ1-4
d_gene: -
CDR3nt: TGTGCCTGGAGTGTGGGATTGGGTGAAAAACTGTTTTTT
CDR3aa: CAWSVGLGEKLFF

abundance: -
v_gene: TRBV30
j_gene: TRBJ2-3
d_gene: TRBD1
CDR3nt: TGTGCCTGGACTCCTAGGACAGGGGATACGCAGTATTTT
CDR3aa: CAWTPRTGDTQYF

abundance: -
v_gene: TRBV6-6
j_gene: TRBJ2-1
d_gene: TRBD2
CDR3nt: TGTGCCAGCAGTTATGGAGGTAGCGGGAGAAATGAGCAGTTCTTC
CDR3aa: CASSYGGSGRNEQFF

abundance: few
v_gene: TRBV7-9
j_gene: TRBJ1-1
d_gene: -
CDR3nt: TGTGCCAGCAGCTTCCACGGCCTCGGGTGGACTGAAGCTTTCTTT
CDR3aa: CASSFHGLGWTEAFF

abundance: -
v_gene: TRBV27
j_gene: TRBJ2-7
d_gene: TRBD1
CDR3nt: TGTGCCAGCAGTTTATCGGGGACAGGGCCCTACGAGCAGTACTTC
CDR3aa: CASSLSGTGPYEQYF

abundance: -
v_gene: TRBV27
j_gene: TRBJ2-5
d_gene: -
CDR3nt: TGTGCCAGCAGTGTTTATGGGGAGACCCAGTACTTC
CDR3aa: CASSVYGETQYF

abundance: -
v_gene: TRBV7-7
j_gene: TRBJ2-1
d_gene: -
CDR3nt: TGTGCCAGCAGCCCTCAGGGTGGCTACAATGAGCAGTTCTTC
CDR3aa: CASSPQGGYNEQFF

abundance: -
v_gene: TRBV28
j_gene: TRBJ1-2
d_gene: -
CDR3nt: TGTGCCAGCAGTTTATCGGCAGGGATAGGTGGCTACACCTTC
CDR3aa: CASSLSAGIGGYTF

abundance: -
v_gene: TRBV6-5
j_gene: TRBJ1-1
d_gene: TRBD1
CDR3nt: TGTGCCAGCAGTATGACAGGGTTTTTAGCTGGTGAAGCTTTCTTT
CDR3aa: CASSMTGFLAGEAFF

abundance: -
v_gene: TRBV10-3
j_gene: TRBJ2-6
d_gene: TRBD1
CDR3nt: TGTGCCATCAGGACCGGGGACAGGGCTGGGGCCAACGTCCTGACTTTC
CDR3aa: CAIRTGDRAGANVLTF

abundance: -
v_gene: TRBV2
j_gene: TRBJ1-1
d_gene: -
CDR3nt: TGTGCCAGCAGTGATGCTAGGACTGTGAACACTGAAGCTTTCTTT
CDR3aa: CASSDARTVNTEAFF

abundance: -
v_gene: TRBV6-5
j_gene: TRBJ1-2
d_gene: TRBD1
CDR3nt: TGTGCCAGCAGTTACGCCCCGACAGGGGGAGAGGGCTACACCTTC
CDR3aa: CASSYAPTGGEGYTF

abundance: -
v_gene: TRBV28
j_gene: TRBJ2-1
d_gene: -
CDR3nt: TGTGCCAGCAGTTTAGAGTACAATGAGCAGTTCTTC
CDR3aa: CASSLEYNEQFF